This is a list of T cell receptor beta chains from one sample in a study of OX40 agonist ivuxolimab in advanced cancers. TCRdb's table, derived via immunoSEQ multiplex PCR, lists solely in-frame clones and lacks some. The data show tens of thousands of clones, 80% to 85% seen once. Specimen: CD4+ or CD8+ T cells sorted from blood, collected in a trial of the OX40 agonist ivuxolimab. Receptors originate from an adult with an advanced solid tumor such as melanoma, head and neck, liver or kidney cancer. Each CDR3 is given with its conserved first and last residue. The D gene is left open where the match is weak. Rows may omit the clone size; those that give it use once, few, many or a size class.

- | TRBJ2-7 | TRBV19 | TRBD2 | TGTGCCAGTAGTAACAGACTAGCGGGTCCTACCTACGAGCAGTACTTC | CASSNRLAGPTYEQYF
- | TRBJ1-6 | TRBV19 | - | TGTGCCAGTGACTCGGGACTCAGCTCCTATAATTCACCCCTCCACTTT | CASDSGLSSYNSPLHF
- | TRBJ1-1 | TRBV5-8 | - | TGTGCCAGCAGCTTAAAGACAGGAATGAACACTGAAGCTTTCTTT | CASSLKTGMNTEAFF
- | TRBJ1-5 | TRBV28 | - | TGTGCCAGCAGTGCAAAAACGGGCTTTAGCAATCAGCCCCAGCATTTT | CASSAKTGFSNQPQHF
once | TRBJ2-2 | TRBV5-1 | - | TGCGCCAGCAGCCCAGGCGGAGGGCCCACCGGGGAGCTGTTTTTT | CASSPGGGPTGELFF
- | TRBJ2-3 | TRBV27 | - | TGTGCCAGCAGTCCAAGCACAGATACGCAGTATTTT | CASSPSTDTQYF
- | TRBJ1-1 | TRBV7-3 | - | TGTGCCAGCAGCTTAGTTGGGGGGGAGACTGAAGCTTTCTTT | CASSLVGGETEAFF
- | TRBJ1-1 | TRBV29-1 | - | TGCAGCGCCGCTCAGGGGTCGTACACTGAAGCTTTCTTT | CSAAQGSYTEAFF
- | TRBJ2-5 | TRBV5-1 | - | TGCGCCAGCAGCTTGGACCTGCGGGAAGAGACCCAGTACTTC | CASSLDLREETQYF
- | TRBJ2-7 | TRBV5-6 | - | TGTGCCAGCACCATCCAGGAGGGCACCTCCTACGAGCAGTACTTC | CASTIQEGTSYEQYF
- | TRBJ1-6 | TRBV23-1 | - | TGCGCCAGCAGTCCCCAATTGAAGAAGGGGCCCAATTCACCCCTCCACTTT | CASSPQLKKGPNSPLHF
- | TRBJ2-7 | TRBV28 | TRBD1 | TGTGCCAGCAGTCCGACGGGACAGGTATTCTCCTACGAGCAGTACTTC | CASSPTGQVFSYEQYF
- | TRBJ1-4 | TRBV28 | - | TGTGCCAGCATGGCCCCAGGGGATGAAAAACTGTTTTTT | CASMAPGDEKLFF
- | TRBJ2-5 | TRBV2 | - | TGTGCCAGCAGTGAAGTGGGGGGACAGCAAGAGACCCAGTACTTC | CASSEVGGQQETQYF
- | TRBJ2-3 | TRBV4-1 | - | TGCGCCAGCAGCCAAGGAGGAGAGGGGACAGATACGCAGTATTTT | CASSQGGEGTDTQYF
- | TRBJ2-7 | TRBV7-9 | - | TGTGCCAGCAGCCACCGCTCCTACGAGCAGTACTTC | CASSHRSYEQYF
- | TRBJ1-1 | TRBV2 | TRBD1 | TGTGCCAGCACGGGGACAGACAGCATGAACACTGAAGCTTTCTTT | CASTGTDSMNTEAFF
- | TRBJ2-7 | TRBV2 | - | TGTGCCAGCAGAATAACGACCCGGCAGTGGCAGTACTTC | CASRITTRQWQYF
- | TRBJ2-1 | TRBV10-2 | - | TGCGCCAGCAGTGTGGCCGGGTTATTTGGAGAGCAGTTCTTC | CASSVAGLFGEQFF
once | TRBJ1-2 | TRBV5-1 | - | TGCGCCAGCAGCTTGGATGGACAGCTAAACTATGGCTACACCTTC | CASSLDGQLNYGYTF
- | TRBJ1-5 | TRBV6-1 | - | TGTGCCAGCAGTCCCCCAGAAGATAATCAGCCCCAGCATTTT | CASSPPEDNQPQHF
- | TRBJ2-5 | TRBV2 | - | TGTGCCAGCAGTATGGACAGTATAGGGACCCAGTACTTC | CASSMDSIGTQYF
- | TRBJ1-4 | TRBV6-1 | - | TGTGCCAGCAGTGAAATGCCACAGCTAGGAGGGCGTCGGGAAAAACTGTTTTTT | CASSEMPQLGGRREKLFF
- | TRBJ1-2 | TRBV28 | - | TGTGCCTGCACCCAAGGGCAGGCGACGTATGGCTACACCTTC | CACTQGQATYGYTF
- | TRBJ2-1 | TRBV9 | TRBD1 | TGTGCCAGCAGCGTCTCGGGACAGGAATACAATGAGCAGTTCTTC | CASSVSGQEYNEQFF
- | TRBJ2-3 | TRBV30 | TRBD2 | TGTGCCTGGAGTGTACGATTCGCTAGCGGGAGGGAGGCAGATACGCAGTATTTT | CAWSVRFASGREADTQYF
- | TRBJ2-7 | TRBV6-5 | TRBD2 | TGTGCCAGCAACAGACTAGCGGGTTACGAGCAGTACTTC | CASNRLAGYEQYF
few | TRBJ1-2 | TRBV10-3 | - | TGTGCCATCAGTGAACGCATGGGGAGGGGGGACTATGGCTACACCTTC | CAISERMGRGDYGYTF
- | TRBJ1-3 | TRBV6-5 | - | TGTGCCAGCAGTTACTTAACAGGTCCGGGAAACACCATATATTTT | CASSYLTGPGNTIYF
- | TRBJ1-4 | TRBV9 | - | TGTGCCAGCAGCGTATCCAGATCTGGAGGTGAAAAACTGTTTTTT | CASSVSRSGGEKLFF
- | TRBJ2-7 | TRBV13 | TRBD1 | TGTGCCAGCAACTCCGCCGGGACAGGAGCCTACGAGCAGTACTTC | CASNSAGTGAYEQYF
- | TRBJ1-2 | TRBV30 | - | TGTGCCTGGAGGGGAGCGACTGGCTACACCTTC | CAWRGATGYTF
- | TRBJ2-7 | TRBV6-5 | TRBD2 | TGTGCCAGCAGTTTCAAAGCGGGAGGGCCCATATACGAGCAGTACTTC | CASSFKAGGPIYEQYF
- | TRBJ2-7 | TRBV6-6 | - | TGTGCCAGCAGTCGTCGAGGCGAGCAGTACTTC | CASSRRGEQYF
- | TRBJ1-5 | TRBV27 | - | TGTGCCAGCAGCTGGGACACTAATCAGCCCCAGCATTTT | CASSWDTNQPQHF
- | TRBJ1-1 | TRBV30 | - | TGTGCCTGGAGTGGTCACATGGACGGGACTAACACTGAAGCTTTCTTT | CAWSGHMDGTNTEAFF
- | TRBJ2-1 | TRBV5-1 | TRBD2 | TGCGCCAGCAGCTTTGAGCGGGAGGACAATGAGCAGTTCTTC | CASSFEREDNEQFF
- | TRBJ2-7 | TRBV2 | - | TGTGCCAGCAGTGAAGGGGGCGGGTTTGCGGTAGCTGGCGAGCAGTACTTC | CASSEGGGFAVAGEQYF
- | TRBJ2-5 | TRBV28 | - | TGTGCCAGCACCCTCCAGGGAGAGACCCAGTACTTC | CASTLQGETQYF
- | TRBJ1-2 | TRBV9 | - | TGTGCCAGCAGCCCCGAGGGAGGATTCTATGGCTACACCTTC | CASSPEGGFYGYTF
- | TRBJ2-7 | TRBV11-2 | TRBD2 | TGTGCCAGCAGCTTAGGGACTAGCGGGGCCTACGAGCAGTACTTC | CASSLGTSGAYEQYF
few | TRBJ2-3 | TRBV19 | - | TGTGCCAGTAGTCCCCGACAGTCGGATACGCAGTATTTT | CASSPRQSDTQYF
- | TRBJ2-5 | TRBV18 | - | TGTGCCAGCTCACCTGACAGGATCAGGGAGACCCAGTACTTC | CASSPDRIRETQYF
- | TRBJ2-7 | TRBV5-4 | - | TGTGCCAGCAGCTTGAGCGTCGGGCCCCGGGGCGACGAGCAGTACTTC | CASSLSVGPRGDEQYF
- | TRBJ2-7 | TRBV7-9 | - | TGTGCCAGCAGCCGGTTGGGAAACTACGAGCAGTACTTC | CASSRLGNYEQYF
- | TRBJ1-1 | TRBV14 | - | TGTGCCAGCAGCCAAGAACACACCACTGAAGCTTTCTTT | CASSQEHTTEAFF
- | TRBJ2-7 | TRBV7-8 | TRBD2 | TGTGCCAGCAGCTTAGAGCCCTCGCCCGGGGAGGGGAGCTCCTACGAGCAGTACTTC | CASSLEPSPGEGSSYEQYF
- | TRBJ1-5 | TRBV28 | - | TGTGCCAGTAGTTCCCTGGAAGGAAGCCCCCCCAATCAGCCCCAGCATTTT | CASSSLEGSPPNQPQHF
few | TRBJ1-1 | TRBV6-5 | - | TGTGCCAGCAGTTCCCTCTGGAGGGGGAGTAGGACTGAAGCTTTCTTT | CASSSLWRGSRTEAFF
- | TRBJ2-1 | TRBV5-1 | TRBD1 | TGCGCCAGCAGCTCCGGACAGGTACGGGGATCCTACAATGAGCAGTTCTTC | CASSSGQVRGSYNEQFF
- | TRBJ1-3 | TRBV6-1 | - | TGTGCCAGCAGTGAGGACTGGAGCTCTGGAAACACCATATATTTT | CASSEDWSSGNTIYF
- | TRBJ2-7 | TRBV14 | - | TGTGCCAGCAGCCAAGGAGACCCGCGAGGGCAGTACTTC | CASSQGDPRGQYF
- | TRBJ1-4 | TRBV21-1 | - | TGTGCCAGCAGCAGGACTAAGACAGGCCTGTTTTTT | CASSRTKTGLFF